The T cell receptor beta chain described here comes from a study of OX40 agonist ivuxolimab in advanced cancers. Here immunoSEQ multiplex PCR was the method, and the copy in TCRdb shows in-frame clones only, minus some. The sample has about 57,000 clones; 75% to 85% are singletons. Germline CDR1 is KGHSH and CDR2 is LQKENI. The CDR3 has 16 amino acids. The trim removed 3 bases at V and 9 bases at J, leaving 9 bases unmatched. This receptor was taken from an adult with an advanced solid tumor such as melanoma, head and neck, liver or kidney cancer. The rearrangement joins TRBV18 to TRBJ2-1; 12 bases match TRBD1. The sequencing here drew on CD4+ or CD8+ T cells sorted from blood, taken in a trial of the OX40 agonist ivuxolimab. The CDR3 sequence is CASSPSGQGAVGEQFF. The DNA of the CDR3 is TGTGCCAGCTCACCCTCGGGACAGGGGGCTGTAGGTGAGCAGTTCTTC.